The 30 T cell receptor beta chains given below trace back to one sample, sequenced in a study of technical replicates of blood from several donors. Profiling relied on immunoSEQ multiplex PCR, and the TCRdb table lists in-frame clones only, not all of them. This sample carries approximately 70,000 clones, 91% of them seen once, and the ten largest clones take less than 0.4%. The sequenced sample was T cells isolated from PBMCs. The receptor source for this set is a human donor in good health. Some clones in this sample may be carry-over from other donors' samples.

V and J are TRBV9 and TRBJ2-1; 10 bases align to TRBD2. CDR1 and CDR2 (germline): SGDLS, YYNGEE. J gave up 4 bases and V 0 bases, and 4 bases lay outside the gene matches. This CDR3 has 16 amino acids. CDR3 coding DNA: TGTGCCAGCAGCGTAGTACCTAGCGGGAGTTACAATGAGCAGTTCTTC. Translating gives CASSVVPSGSYNEQFF.

The chain links TRBV6-1 to TRBJ1-6, with a weak D call TRBD1 (6 bases). The V and J ends lost 9 bases and 3 bases respectively, with 15 bases between them. CDR1 and CDR2 (germline): MNHNS, SASEGT. CDR3 size: 15 residues. Written as DNA, the CDR3 is TGTGCCAGTAAAGACAGGCCCTACTATAATTCACCCCTCCACTTT. The encoded protein is CASKDRPYYNSPLHF.

This clone was seen once. The chain links TRBV4-1 to TRBJ2-7; 13 bases align to TRBD2. The junction had 13 bases not matched to a gene; V was cut back by 4 bases and J by 1 base. The CDR3 has 19 amino acids. Germline assignment: CDR1 MGHRA and CDR2 YSYEKL. In DNA, the CDR3 is TGCGCCAGCAGCCGCCTACTAGCGGGAGGGCCTACTGTTTCCTACGAGCAGTACTTC. It yields the protein CASSRLLAGGPTVSYEQYF.

This chain uses TRBV19 with TRBJ2-3, with a weak D call TRBD2 (5 bases). The germline V and J ends were trimmed by 7 bases and 6 bases, with 20 bases remaining between them. Germline assignment: CDR1 LNHDA and CDR2 SQIVND (reference sequence). The CDR3 length is 15 residues. For the CDR3, the DNA is TGTGCCAGTAAGGGTCCCAGCGGTGAAACCGATACGCAGTATTTT. Residues: CASKGPSGETDTQYF.

The chain couples TRBV7-9 to TRBJ1-4, with a possible D match to TRBD1 (6 bases). The ends were cut back, 2 bases at V and 7 bases at J, with 11 bases in the middle. This CDR3 spans 14 amino acids. From germline, CDR1 is SEHNR and CDR2 FQNEAQ (reference sequence). CDR3 amino acids: CASSLRDNTEKLFF. Written as DNA, the CDR3 is TGTGCCAGCAGCTTAAGGGACAATACTGAAAAACTGTTTTTT.

In its sample, this clone was seen a few times. This chain joins TRBV9 and TRBJ1-2; maybe TRBD1 (6 bases). The CDR3 is 11 amino acids. V lost 2 bases and J lost 8, with 7 bases in between. In germline, CDR1 is SGDLS, CDR2 YYNGEE. The CDR3 DNA reads TGTGCCAGCAGCGTCCAGGGGGGCTACACCTTC. It encodes CASSVQGGYTF.

The chain combines TRBV4-1 with TRBJ1-5; 9 bases line up with TRBD1. Germline loops: CDR1 MGHRA, CDR2 YSYEKL. Germline trimming cut 4 bases from V and 7 bases from J; bases unmatched to any gene: 5. CDR3 length: 14 amino acids. CDR3 protein: CASSPDRGGQPQHF. The CDR3 coding sequence is TGCGCCAGCAGCCCGGACAGGGGTGGGCAGCCCCAGCATTTT.

This clone has more than one count but fewer than ten. The V and J genes are TRBV7-9 and TRBJ1-1, with 7 nucleotides matching TRBD1. Germline V CDR1 and CDR2: SEHNR, FQNEAQ (reference sequence). After removal of 6 bases from V and 1 base from J, the junction contained 14 bases not matched to a gene. This CDR3 spans 17 amino acids. The CDR3 DNA reads TGTGCCAGCAGAGCAGCCTCCGGGACAGAAAAGAACACTGAAGCTTTCTTT. Protein product: CASRAASGTEKNTEAFF. The full variable domain, rest sourced from reference TRBV7-9 and TRBJ1-1, is DTGVSQNPRHKITKRGQNVTFRCDPISEHNRLYWYRQTLGQGPEFLTYFQNEAQLEKSRLLSDRFSAERPKGSFSTLEIQRTEQGDSAMYLCASRAASGTEKNTEAFFGQGTRLTVV.

The chain links TRBV2 to TRBJ2-5; the match to TRBD1 covers 7 bases. The CDR3 loop spans 14 amino acids. V lost 1 base and J lost 4; bases outside the gene matches: 3. Germline CDR1 and CDR2: SNHLY and FYNNEI. The CDR3 DNA is TGTGCCAGCAGTGAAGGGAACAGGGGAGAGACCCAGTACTTC. Translating it yields CASSEGNRGETQYF.

The rearrangement joins TRBV7-6 to TRBJ2-3; 9 bases match TRBD1. The CDR3 is 19 amino acids. V lost 5 bases, J lost 4 bases, and 19 bases stayed unmatched. Germline V gene sequence: CDR1 SGHVS, CDR2 FNYEAQ. This CDR3 is CASSTSLRDREGGSDTQYF. DNA of the CDR3: TGTGCCAGCAGCACCAGCCTCCGGGACAGGGAAGGGGGTTCAGATACGCAGTATTTT.

The chain uses TRBV7-8 and TRBJ2-7; the D gene is possibly TRBD1 (6 bases). This CDR3 has 14 amino acids. CDR1 and CDR2 from the germline V gene are SGHVS and FQNEAQ. Trimming removed 3 bases from V and 2 bases from J, with 11 bases in between. CDR3 nucleotide sequence: TGTGCCAGCAGCTTTAGCGAGGGGGCCTACGAGCAGTACTTC. Its translation: CASSFSEGAYEQYF.

A single count supports this clone. The rearrangement joins TRBV19 to TRBJ1-1, with 9 positions matching TRBD1. The ends lost 5 bases at V and 2 bases at J; junction bases unmatched: 9. This CDR3 is 16 amino acids long. Germline V gene data show CDR1 as LNHDA and CDR2 as SQIVND (reference sequence). CDR3 protein: CASSPGTGLRNTEAFF. CDR3 nucleotide sequence: TGTGCCAGTAGTCCCGGGACAGGGCTGCGTAACACTGAAGCTTTCTTT.

The genes are TRBV7-3 and TRBJ2-1, with D maybe TRBD1 (5 bases). The length of the CDR3 is 16 residues. Germline CDR1 is SGHTA and CDR2 is FQGTGA. The germline V and J ends were trimmed by 3 bases and 4 bases, with 16 bases remaining between them. CDR3 DNA: TGTGCCAGCAGCTTTCTGGTAGGGGCCTCATACAATGAGCAGTTCTTC. It is translated as CASSFLVGASYNEQFF.

This sequence joins TRBV19 and TRBJ2-7; a weak D match, TRBD2 (5 bases). CDR1 and CDR2 (germline): LNHDA, SQIVND (reference sequence). The CDR3 contains 14 residues. Trimming took 3 bases from V and 2 from J, leaving 11 bases between them. The CDR3 DNA sequence: TGTGCCAGTAGTATTTCGGCCGGGACCTACGAGCAGTACTTC. Translation: CASSISAGTYEQYF.

J is TRBJ1-4 and V is TRBV25-1; the D gene is possibly TRBD1 (6 bases). V lost 6 bases, J lost 7 bases, and 15 bases lay in between. Germline assignment: CDR1 MGHDK and CDR2 SYGVNS. The CDR3 loop spans 14 amino acids. Written as DNA, the CDR3 is TGTGCCAGCAGGGGACCGGGACACTTTGAAAAACTGTTTTTT. Protein: CASRGPGHFEKLFF.

The V call is TRBV19, the J call TRBJ1-4; D gene ambiguous. Trimming stripped 1 base from V and 7 bases from J, with 13 bases between. Germline-derived CDR1 and CDR2 are LNHDA and SQIVND (reference sequence). CDR3 length: 15 amino acids. The DNA for the CDR3 is TGTGCCAGTAGTATAGGAGGGAGGTTAGGTGAAAAACTGTTTTTT. Protein: CASSIGGRLGEKLFF.

The chain links TRBV19 to TRBJ1-1; no definite D call. Germline V lookup: CDR1 LNHDA, CDR2 SQIVND (reference sequence). With 6 bases removed from V and 0 bases from J, the gap between germline ends came to 17 bases. CDR3 size: 16 residues. CDR3 nucleotides: TGTGCCAGTAGGCTTAGGCCACAGATCATGAACACTGAAGCTTTCTTT. Translating gives CASRLRPQIMNTEAFF. Full variable domain (outside the CDR3, taken from reference TRBV19 and TRBJ1-1): DGGITQSPKYLFRKEGQNVTLSCEQNLNHDAMYWYRQDPGQGLRLIYYSQIVNDFQKGDIAEGYSVSREKKESFPLTVTSAQKNPTAFYLCASRLRPQIMNTEAFFGQGTRLTVV.

The chain links TRBV6-1 to TRBJ2-2; TRBD2 matches 7 bases. The CDR3 spans 14 residues. V trimming: 4 bases; J trimming: 4 bases; junction bases outside the gene matches: 3. CDR1 and CDR2 from the germline V gene are MNHNS and SASEGT. The CDR3 region has the DNA TGTGCCAGCAGTGCCTCTAGCGGCACCGGGGAGCTGTTTTTT. Translation gives CASSASSGTGELFF.

The chain joins TRBV5-5 to TRBJ2-5; 7 bases match TRBD1. CDR1 and CDR2 from the germline V gene are SGHKS and YYEKEE (reference sequence). Trimming cost V 1 base and J 6 bases; bases outside gene matches: 9. The CDR3 runs 15 residues. CDR3 in amino acids: CASSLLGQGEKTQYF. In DNA form, the CDR3 reads TGTGCCAGCAGCTTGTTGGGTCAGGGGGAAAAGACCCAGTACTTC.

Only one count was recorded for this clone. In DNA, the CDR3 is TGCGCCAGCAGCCTATACTTTGGGACAGGGGATCAGCCCCAGCATTTT. This sequence encodes CASSLYFGTGDQPQHF. This chain uses TRBV4-1 with TRBJ1-5; 10 nucleotides line up with TRBD1. With 4 bases clipped from V and 5 bases from J, the junction kept 8 bases outside the gene matches. CDR1 is MGHRA and CDR2 is YSYEKL in the germline V gene. This CDR3 is 16 amino acids long.

With regard to this clone: The junction departs from the called germline gene at one end, perhaps through a read error. This chain links TRBV10-1 with TRBJ2-3; D unclear. The CDR3 sequence is 12 residues long. Germline V gene data show CDR1 as WNHNN and CDR2 as SYGVQD (reference sequence). This CDR3 reads CASSEPSETQYF. The DNA of the CDR3 is TGCGCCAGCAGTGAGCCTTCAGAAACGCAGTATTTT.

This chain links TRBV19 with TRBJ1-2, with D tentatively TRBD1 (6 bases). Trimming left V 7 bases short and J 4 bases short, with 19 bases between. The CDR3 runs to 15 residues. Germline values: CDR1 LNHDA, CDR2 SQIVND (reference sequence). The CDR3 DNA follows: TGTGCCAGTACCCTCGGGACAACCCTGGGCTATGGCTACACCTTC. Protein sequence: CASTLGTTLGYGYTF.

This rearrangement joins TRBV2 to TRBJ2-1, with 12 bases that match TRBD2. The CDR3 contains 15 residues. Germline assignment: CDR1 SNHLY and CDR2 FYNNEI. Losses at the gene ends were 3 bases for V and 5 bases for J; bases not matched to a gene: 2. Here the CDR3 reads CASSDRTSGNNEQFF. The CDR3 DNA reads TGTGCCAGCAGTGACAGGACTAGCGGGAACAATGAGCAGTTCTTC.

This chain uses TRBV28 with TRBJ2-1; possibly TRBD2 for D (6 bases). The CDR3 has 14 amino acids. V lost 7 bases and J lost 6, with 16 bases in between. Germline V gene data show CDR1 as MDHEN and CDR2 as SYDVKM. The CDR3 protein is CASIVGLTSNEQFF. The CDR3 region has the DNA TGTGCCAGCATTGTTGGACTAACCAGCAATGAGCAGTTCTTC.

V and J are TRBV5-4 and TRBJ2-7, with TRBD1 matching 9 bases. Germline CDR1 and CDR2: SGHNT and YYREEE (reference sequence). The CDR3 sequence is 15 residues long. J lost 0 bases, V lost 2 bases, and 3 bases had no gene match. The CDR3 is CASSFMTGGSYEQYF. The DNA of the CDR3 is TGTGCCAGCAGCTTTATGACAGGGGGCTCCTACGAGCAGTACTTC.

The chain couples TRBV2 to TRBJ2-3; tentative D call: TRBD1 (5 bases). V shed 2 bases and J shed 2 bases, with 11 bases lying between them. Germline V gene sequence: CDR1 SNHLY, CDR2 FYNNEI. CDR3 length: 15 amino acids. This CDR3 reads CASSETGIDTDTQYF. For the CDR3, the DNA is TGTGCCAGCAGTGAAACAGGCATCGACACAGATACGCAGTATTTT.

This clone showed up just a few times. The rearrangement links TRBV20-1 to TRBJ1-1; D gene ambiguous. V lost 3 bases and J 6 bases, leaving 8 bases between the germline ends. Germline V lookup: CDR1 DFQATT, CDR2 SNEGSKA (reference sequence). The CDR3 extends over 11 amino acids. The CDR3 region has the DNA TGCAGTGCTAGGAGGGAGTCTGAAGCTTTCTTT. Protein product: CSARRESEAFF.

The rearrangement uses TRBV20-1 and TRBJ2-1; D remains unclear. CDR1 is DFQATT, CDR2 SNEGSKA, per germline (reference sequence). The CDR3 length is 8 residues. The CDR3 loop reads CTPREQFF. CDR3 coding DNA: TGCACCCCGCGGGAGCAGTTCTTC.

The J gene is TRBJ2-7, the V gene TRBV10-3, with D possibly being TRBD1 (5 bases). Germline lookup yields CDR1 ENHRY and CDR2 SYGVKD. V was pared by 2 bases and J by 3 bases, with 14 bases between. CDR3 size: 15 residues. CDR3 region: CAISEMIQGFYEQYF. The CDR3 nucleotides read TGTGCCATCAGTGAGATGATTCAGGGCTTCTACGAGCAGTACTTC.

The chain combines TRBV5-4 with TRBJ2-1; TRBD1 agrees at 7 bases. CDR3 length equals 16 residues. V was clipped by 6 bases and J by 1 base; unmatched bases: 10. Germline-derived CDR1 and CDR2 are SGHNT and YYREEE (reference sequence). CDR3 coding DNA: TGTGCCAGCACCTCCTCAGGGGGAGCTTCCTACAATGAGCAGTTCTTC. Its translation is CASTSSGGASYNEQFF.